These 19 T cell receptor beta chains were sequenced from one sample in a study of vaccination effects on CD4 cells after COVID-19. Antigen-specific CD4+ T cells were expanded with viral peptide pools in the ViraFEST assay before sequencing. Isolation of CD4+ T cells took place after 10 days of culture. The healthy vaccine recipients, who had no prior SARS-CoV-2 infection, showed negative nucleocapsid antibodies. Only in-frame clones appear in the TCRdb table, and some are missing; sequencing was by immunoSEQ multiplex PCR. Among 20,000 or so clones listed, over 60% were seen once. These receptors are not linked to any known antigen. The input for sequencing was CD4+ T cells from PBMCs cultured with HCoV-NL63 spike peptides, taken before COVID-19 vaccination. The source of these receptors is a human donor who received a COVID-19 vaccine.

The rearrangement uses TRBV10-2 and TRBJ2-3; D is ambiguous. Trimming stripped 2 bases from V and 2 bases from J, with 14 bases between. Per the germline V gene, CDR1 is WSHSY and CDR2 is SAAADI. CDR3 length equals 16 residues. The CDR3 DNA follows: TGCGCCAGCAGTGAGGGCACCCGGGTAAACACAGATACGCAGTATTTT. Translated, it gives CASSEGTRVNTDTQYF.

The chain has TRBV6-1 and TRBJ1-5, with 10 positions matching TRBD1. J gave up 6 bases and V 5 bases, and 7 bases lay outside the gene matches. The CDR3 covers 15 residues. CDR1 is MNHNS, CDR2 SASEGT, per germline. CDR3 loop: CASSQLGQGIQPQHF. CDR3 nucleotides: TGTGCCAGCAGTCAGTTGGGACAGGGGATTCAGCCCCAGCATTTT.

The V call is TRBV5-8, the J call TRBJ2-1; 7 nucleotides align to TRBD2. The CDR3 runs to 15 residues. Germline-derived CDR1 and CDR2 are SGHTS and YDEGEE. The V gene end was trimmed by 4 bases and the J gene end by 4 bases; junction bases not matched to a gene: 8. CDR3 loop: CASSASGGSYNEQFF. DNA for the CDR3: TGTGCCAGCAGCGCCTCGGGCGGGAGTTACAATGAGCAGTTCTTC.

V gene TRBV28 combines with J gene TRBJ1-4; maybe TRBD1 (6 bases). The germline V gene has CDR1 MDHEN and CDR2 SYDVKM. The V and J ends lost 6 bases and 4 bases respectively, with 12 bases between them. The CDR3 has 14 amino acids. CDR3 protein: CASSLQGGNEKLFF. CDR3 DNA: TGTGCCAGCAGCCTACAGGGCGGTAATGAAAAACTGTTTTTT.

The chain is built from TRBV24-1 and TRBJ2-1, with a tentative D call TRBD2 (6 bases). Germline values: CDR1 KGHDR, CDR2 SFDVKD. The length of the CDR3 is 15 residues. Between the trimmed V and J ends, which lost 6 bases and 4 bases, there was a span of 15 bases. Here the CDR3 reads CATSRSGYDYNEQFF. The DNA of the CDR3 is TGTGCCACCAGTAGGAGCGGGTATGATTACAATGAGCAGTTCTTC.

The count of this clone is one. CDR3 in amino acids: CASSPDRGQPQHF. The DNA of the CDR3 is TGTGCCAGCAGTCCGGACAGGGGTCAGCCCCAGCATTTT. V usage is TRBV6-6 and J usage is TRBJ1-5; 9 positions agree with TRBD1. With 5 bases clipped from V and 6 bases from J, the junction kept 2 bases outside the gene matches. Per the germline V gene, CDR1 is MNHNY and CDR2 is SVGAGI (reference sequence). The CDR3 has 13 amino acids.

V gene TRBV6-1 combines with J gene TRBJ2-1; D gene ambiguous. The CDR3 covers 11 residues. From germline, CDR1 is MNHNS and CDR2 SASEGT. V dropped 2 bases and J dropped 6 bases, with 2 bases sitting between them. The CDR3 here is CASSEFNEQFF. Written as DNA, the CDR3 is TGTGCCAGCAGTGAATTCAATGAGCAGTTCTTC.

The gene calls are TRBV6-4 and TRBJ1-1; D remains unclear. CDR1 is MRHNA, CDR2 SNTAGT, per germline. The CDR3 contains 13 residues. V was shortened by 5 bases and J by 3 bases, with 10 bases between the two germline ends. The CDR3 DNA reads as TGTGCCAGCAGTAAATACGTCGACACTGAAGCTTTCTTT. Encoded protein: CASSKYVDTEAFF.

The chain carries TRBV19 and TRBJ2-3; 8 bases match TRBD1. The CDR3 spans 14 residues. With V trimmed by 6 bases and J by 1 base, 3 bases remained unmatched. Germline V gene data show CDR1 as LNHDA and CDR2 as SQIVND (reference sequence). CDR3 nucleotide sequence: TGTGCCAGTAGAGGACAGGGTGGCACAGATACGCAGTATTTT. Translated: CASRGQGGTDTQYF.

The chain employs TRBV14 and TRBJ1-4; 7 nucleotides align to TRBD1. The CDR3 totals 14 residues. V gave up 3 bases and J gave up 4 bases; unmatched junction bases: 2. Germline assignment: CDR1 SGHDN and CDR2 FVKESK. This CDR3 is CASSQTGRNEKLFF. CDR3 nucleotide sequence: TGTGCCAGCAGCCAGACAGGGCGTAATGAAAAACTGTTTTTT.

The chain recombines TRBV28 with TRBJ1-1; the D is unclear. CDR1 MDHEN and CDR2 SYDVKM come from the germline V gene. The CDR3 covers 12 residues. The V end was cut by 3 bases, the J end by 3 bases, with 5 bases between. Written as DNA, the CDR3 is TGTGCCAGCAGTTTGTTGGACACTGAAGCTTTCTTT. It translates to CASSLLDTEAFF.

The chain couples TRBV5-1 to TRBJ2-1, with 9 bases fitting TRBD2. Trimming cost V 4 bases and J 5 bases; bases outside gene matches: 4. The CDR3 is 14 residues long. The germline gives CDR1 SGHRS, CDR2 YFSETQ. This CDR3 is CASSQGTSHNEQFF. The DNA for the CDR3 is TGCGCCAGCAGCCAAGGGACTAGCCACAATGAGCAGTTCTTC.

This clone came up a few times. The rearrangement links TRBV6-2 or TRBV6-3 to TRBJ1-3; no firm D call. The CDR3 extends over 17 amino acids. Between the trimmed V and J ends, which lost 4 bases and 0 bases, there was a span of 16 bases. Looked up from germline, CDR1 is MNHEY and CDR2 is SVGEGT. The CDR3 DNA sequence: TGTGCCAGCAGTTCCCAGAGGGCCCGAGACTCTGGAAACACCATATATTTT. Its protein product is CASSSQRARDSGNTIYF.

The J gene is TRBJ1-5, the V gene TRBV10-2, with no clear D. The ends were cut back, 8 bases at V and 4 bases at J, with 12 bases in the middle. CDR1 is WSHSY and CDR2 is SAAADI in the germline V gene. This CDR3 comprises 13 residues. In DNA form, the CDR3 reads TGCGCCAGCCGACCTGCGGGGAATCAGCCCCAGCATTTT. This codes for CASRPAGNQPQHF.

The rearrangement links TRBV5-4 to TRBJ2-7, with TRBD1 identical over 9 bases. Germline V lookup: CDR1 SGHNT, CDR2 YYREEE (reference sequence). Trimming removed 4 bases from V and 5 bases from J; junction bases left unmatched: 4. This CDR3 is 13 amino acids long. The CDR3, as DNA: TGTGCCAGCAGCCGACAGGGGGGCGACGAGCAGTACTTC. Its translation: CASSRQGGDEQYF.

The chain joins TRBV5-1 to TRBJ1-1, with 9 positions matching TRBD1. Trimming removed 3 bases from V and 2 bases from J; junction bases left unmatched: 2. From germline, CDR1 is SGHRS and CDR2 YFSETQ. The CDR3 runs 14 residues. CDR3 coding DNA: TGCGCCAGCAGCTGGGACAGGGCAAACACTGAAGCTTTCTTT. Translating it yields CASSWDRANTEAFF.

This chain uses TRBV11-1 with TRBJ1-2, with 10 bases that match TRBD1. V was pared by 1 base and J by 6 bases, with 5 bases of the junction left unmatched. The CDR3 length is 15 residues. Germline CDR1 is SGHAT and CDR2 is FQDESV (reference sequence). The CDR3 sequence is CASSLGRGTGDGYTF. The CDR3, as DNA: TGTGCCAGCAGCTTAGGGCGCGGGACAGGGGATGGCTACACCTTC.

Only one count was recorded for this clone. In DNA form, the CDR3 reads TGTGCCAGCATGGGACTAGCGGGGGGGAAAAAAAACATTCAGTACTTC. This codes for CASMGLAGGKKNIQYF. The chain links TRBV7-8 to TRBJ2-4; TRBD2 matches at 16 bases. The CDR3 is 16 residues long. Germline V gene sequence: CDR1 SGHVS, CDR2 FQNEAQ. V dropped 7 bases and J dropped 4; count of bases not matched to a gene: 4.

For this clone: The junction departs from the called germline gene at one end, perhaps through a read error. The V gene is TRBV6-1, the J gene TRBJ1-6, with D possibly TRBD1 on 5 matching bases. Germline-derived CDR1 and CDR2 are MNHNS and SASEGT. The CDR3 consists of 16 residues. The CDR3 is CASSEAIQAYNSPLHF. CDR3 DNA: TGTGCCAGCAGTGAAGCAATACAGGCCTACAATTCACCCCTCCACTTT.